The clone carrying this T cell receptor (beta chain) was seen a handful of times. Its antigen is unidentified. TCR beta CDR3 region amplification was performed from RNA transcripts. The primer set for the first-round RT-PCR of the TCR CDR3 was HTBI. TCRdb independently ran MiXCR on the multiplex PCR reads; one entry per CDR3 protein. The sample shows 300,000 or so distinct CDR3 sequences, around a sixth of them seen only once. These data come from a study of T cells in Graves' hyperthyroidism and ophthalmopathy. Study results and caveats: The model made its ophthalmopathy prediction, and onset followed a median approximately 6 months later.

Graves' hyperthyroidism was deemed stable absent ophthalmopathy progression within 18 months. Hyperthyroidism, newly diagnosed and lasting under 2 months, affected patients aged 18 to 65. The PBMCs had their origin in 7.5 to 10 ml of fresh peripheral blood. The material sequenced was blood. The clonotype was recovered from a man aged 30-40 years with Graves' hyperthyroidism.

The chain's CDR3 is CASSFAPGDYNEQFF. The CDR3 DNA reads TGTGCCAGCAGCTTCGCTCCCGGGGACTACAATGAGCAGTTCTTC. The chain has TRBV7-3 and TRBJ2-1, with TRBD2 as a possible D gene (5 bases). Per germline, CDR1 SGHTA and CDR2 FQGTGA. Trimming removed 3 bases at V and 3 bases at J, with 12 bases between. The CDR3 extends over 15 amino acids.